Below, 24 T cell receptor beta chains from the same sample are listed, as sequenced in a study of OX40 agonist ivuxolimab in advanced cancers. The assay was immunoSEQ multiplex PCR, and TCRdb's table has in-frame clones only and misses some. The sample contains tens of thousands of clones, about 89% of which appear only once. Sample: CD4+ or CD8+ T cells sorted from blood, taken in a trial of the OX40 agonist ivuxolimab. These receptors were taken from an adult with an advanced solid tumor such as melanoma, head and neck, liver or kidney cancer.

This chain joins TRBV19 and TRBJ2-2, with a tentative D call TRBD1 (5 bases). The CDR3 spans 18 residues. Germline V gives CDR1 LNHDA, CDR2 SQIVND (reference sequence). V gave up 2 bases and J gave up 0 bases, with 16 bases separating them. The CDR3 is CASSILQGPSTNTGELFF. The CDR3 DNA reads as TGTGCCAGTAGTATACTGCAGGGTCCATCTACGAACACCGGGGAGCTGTTTTTT.

The gene calls are TRBV7-6 and TRBJ1-1, with D maybe TRBD1 (6 bases). The CDR3 extends over 16 amino acids. V dropped 6 bases and J dropped 0 bases, with 17 bases sitting between them. Germline V CDR1 and CDR2: SGHVS, FNYEAQ. The CDR3 region has the DNA TGTGCCAGCAGTAAAGATCTGGACAGATTGAACACTGAAGCTTTCTTT. Translated, it gives CASSKDLDRLNTEAFF.

About this clone: Other nucleotide sequences in the sample specify the same CDR3. This chain uses TRBV11-2 with TRBJ2-1; D is unresolved. Germline V gene data show CDR1 as SGHAT and CDR2 as FQNNGV. The ends were cut back, 1 base at V and 8 bases at J, with 6 bases in the middle. The CDR3 covers 12 residues. The CDR3 protein is CASSLVADEQFF. The CDR3, as DNA: TGTGCCAGCAGCTTAGTTGCGGATGAGCAGTTCTTC.

V is TRBV14 and J is TRBJ1-1; D may be TRBD1 (6 bases). Germline V CDR1 and CDR2: SGHDN, FVKESK. The CDR3 has 15 residues. Trimming left V 3 bases short and J 1 base short, with 12 bases between. The CDR3 protein is CASSQGGGSNTEAFF. CDR3 sequence (DNA): TGTGCCAGCAGCCAGGGGGGGGGCTCGAACACTGAAGCTTTCTTT.

J is TRBJ1-1 and V is TRBV14; D call uncertain. The CDR3 has 14 amino acids. With 2 bases removed from V and 1 base from J, the gap between germline ends came to 8 bases. Germline CDR1 reads SGHDN; CDR2 reads FVKESK. The CDR3 here is CASSQMEGNTEAFF. In nucleotides, the CDR3 is TGTGCCAGCAGCCAAATGGAGGGGAACACTGAAGCTTTCTTT.

The J gene is TRBJ1-1, the V gene TRBV13; D unclear. CDR3 size: 14 residues. V lost 2 bases, J lost 6 bases, and 13 bases lay in between. Germline loops: CDR1 PRHDT, CDR2 FYEKMQ (reference sequence). Here the CDR3 DNA reads TGTGCCAGCAGCTTACAACGGGCGGGGTCTGAAGCTTTCTTT. Translation: CASSLQRAGSEAFF.

The J gene is TRBJ2-3, the V gene TRBV19, with 7 bases matching TRBD1. The V gene end was trimmed by 3 bases and the J gene end by 4 bases; junction bases not matched to a gene: 10. Germline V gene sequence: CDR1 LNHDA, CDR2 SQIVND (reference sequence). The CDR3 is 16 amino acids. As DNA, the CDR3 is TGTGCCAGTAGTATCTGGTCGAGGGGGCAGGCAGATACGCAGTATTTT. Its translation: CASSIWSRGQADTQYF.

The J gene is TRBJ2-5, the V gene TRBV6-1, with 7 bases lining up with TRBD2. The J call is in doubt because the DNA end fits TRBJ2-7 better. The CDR3 contains 16 residues. Germline values: CDR1 MNHNS, CDR2 SASEGT. CDR3 DNA: TGTGCCAGCAGTGACCTCGGCGGGAGTCTTTCCTACGAGCAGTACTTC. Residues: CASSDLGGSLSYEQYF.

The V call is TRBV29-1, the J call TRBJ1-2, with 7 nucleotides matching TRBD1. This CDR3 region has 13 residues. Trimming at V came to 7 bases and at J to 4 bases, leaving 9 bases not matched to a gene. Germline CDR1 SQVTM, CDR2 ANQGSEA. For the CDR3, the DNA is TGCAGCGCAATCCCGGGACAGTCCTATGGCTACACCTTC. It translates to CSAIPGQSYGYTF.

This sequence joins TRBV2 and TRBJ2-5; TRBD2 aligns across 15 bases. J was trimmed by 0 bases and V by 6 bases; bases with no gene match: 11. CDR3 length: 19 amino acids. Germline CDR1 SNHLY, CDR2 FYNNEI. The CDR3 bases are TGTGCCAGCAGACTGGGACTAGCGGGGGGCTACTTCGACCAAGAGACCCAGTACTTC. The encoded protein is CASRLGLAGGYFDQETQYF.

The V gene is TRBV7-9, the J gene TRBJ2-5, with D perhaps TRBD2 (7 bases). Germline V gene lookup returns CDR1 SEHNR and CDR2 FQNEAQ (reference sequence). There are 16 residues in the CDR3. The ends were cut back, 4 bases at V and 5 bases at J, with 20 bases in the middle. The CDR3 nucleotides are TGTGCCAGCAGCTCCTGGTTAGGGGGGGCCGTGGAGACCCAGTACTTC. It specifies CASSSWLGGAVETQYF.

This rearrangement joins TRBV6-5 to TRBJ2-7; the D is unclear. CDR1 and CDR2 from the germline V gene are MNHEY and SVGAGI. The CDR3 spans 13 residues. V lost 2 bases to trimming and J lost 0 bases, with 5 bases between them. In DNA, the CDR3 is TGTGCCAGCAGTTACGGTGGCTCCTACGAGCAGTACTTC. It is translated as CASSYGGSYEQYF.

The chain is built from TRBV9 and TRBJ1-1, with TRBD1 matching 9 bases. CDR1 is SGDLS and CDR2 is YYNGEE in the germline V gene. V trimming: 3 bases; J trimming: 9 bases; junction bases outside the gene matches: 12. CDR3 length: 15 amino acids. The CDR3: CASSGSQGANEKAFF. Here the CDR3 DNA reads TGTGCCAGCAGCGGATCACAGGGGGCGAATGAGAAAGCTTTCTTT.

The chain joins TRBV10-1 to TRBJ2-3, with D possibly matching TRBD2 (6 bases). V gave up 3 bases and J gave up 1 base, with 11 bases separating them. Looked up from germline, CDR1 is WNHNN and CDR2 is SYGVQD (reference sequence). The CDR3 is 15 amino acids. CDR3: CASSDTWGGTDTQYF. The CDR3 DNA reads as TGCGCCAGCAGTGATACGTGGGGGGGCACAGATACGCAGTATTTT.

The rearrangement uses TRBV19 and TRBJ2-1, with D uncertain. V gave up 3 bases and J gave up 5 bases, with 8 bases separating them. Per germline, CDR1 LNHDA and CDR2 SQIVND (reference sequence). This CDR3 has 13 residues. This CDR3 reads CASSIVRDNEQFF. The CDR3 DNA sequence: TGTGCCAGTAGTATTGTTAGAGACAATGAGCAGTTCTTC. The variable domain in full, with the rest retrieved from reference TRBV19 and TRBJ2-1, is DGGITQSPKYLFRKEGQNVTLSCEQNLNHDAMYWYRQDPGQGLRLIYYSQIVNDFQKGDIAEGYSVSREKKESFPLTVTSAQKNPTAFYLCASSIVRDNEQFFGPGTRLTVL.

The V and J genes are TRBV7-9 and TRBJ2-7, with a possible D match to TRBD1 (5 bases). CDR1 is SEHNR and CDR2 is FQNEAQ in the germline V gene (reference sequence). V lost 3 bases and J 6 bases, leaving 6 bases between the germline ends. The CDR3 covers 11 residues. DNA of the CDR3: TGTGCCAGCAGCTTGGGGCGCGAGCAGTACGTC. Amino acid sequence: CASSLGREQYV.

The count of this clone is one. V gene TRBV29-1 combines with J gene TRBJ2-5, with 7 positions matching TRBD1. V gave up 1 base and J gave up 2 bases; unmatched junction bases: 13. The CDR3 consists of 17 residues. The germline CDR1 and CDR2 sequences are SQVTM and ANQGSEA. The CDR3 DNA reads as TGCAGCGTTGAAGGGGACAGCGACCACCTACCTCAAGAGACCCAGTACTTC. This sequence encodes CSVEGDSDHLPQETQYF. Filled out from reference TRBV29-1 and TRBJ2-5, the complete variable domain reads SAVISQKPSRDICQRGTSLTIQCQVDSQVTMMFWYRQQPGQSLTLIATANQGSEATYESGFVIDKFPISRPNLTFSTLTVSNMSPEDSSIYLCSVEGDSDHLPQETQYFGPGTRLLVL.

The rearrangement joins TRBV11-2 to TRBJ2-1; 11 nucleotides match TRBD2. V lost 3 bases, J lost 6 bases, and 7 bases stayed unmatched. The germline V gene encodes CDR1 SGHAT and CDR2 FQNNGV. The length of the CDR3 is 16 residues. The CDR3 spells CASSFVLAGGLNEQFF. As DNA, the CDR3 is TGTGCCAGCAGCTTCGTGCTAGCGGGAGGTCTCAATGAGCAGTTCTTC.

The chain uses TRBV6-5 and TRBJ2-1; D unclear. This CDR3 comprises 15 residues. Between the trimmed V and J ends, which lost 6 bases and 3 bases, there was a span of 15 bases. Germline V lookup: CDR1 MNHEY, CDR2 SVGAGI. Here the CDR3 reads CASSFPPRFYNEQFF. Here the CDR3 DNA reads TGTGCCAGCAGCTTTCCCCCGAGATTCTACAATGAGCAGTTCTTC.

The rearrangement links TRBV7-3 to TRBJ2-1, with TRBD1 matching over 7 bases. Germline CDR1 is SGHTA and CDR2 is FQGTGA. The V gene end was trimmed by 5 bases and the J gene end by 4 bases; junction bases not matched to a gene: 8. There are 15 residues in the CDR3. CDR3 loop: CASSPGTAQYNEQFF. DNA of the CDR3: TGTGCCAGCAGCCCGGGGACAGCCCAATACAATGAGCAGTTCTTC.

The rearrangement joins TRBV19 to TRBJ2-2; D remains ambiguous. CDR1 is LNHDA and CDR2 is SQIVND in the germline V gene (reference sequence). V was shortened by 1 base and J by 1 base, with 10 bases between the two germline ends. The CDR3 extends over 16 amino acids. CDR3 sequence (DNA): TGTGCCAGTAGTATAGTTTTCAACTGGAACACCGGGGAGCTGTTTTTT. It translates to CASSIVFNWNTGELFF.

The rearrangement uses TRBV2 and TRBJ1-3, with 12 bases matching TRBD1. V trimming: 5 bases; J trimming: 0 bases; junction bases outside the gene matches: 8. This CDR3 spans 18 amino acids. The V gene's germline CDR1 is SNHLY and CDR2 FYNNEI. The CDR3 protein is CASSSRDRGRDSGNTIYF. The CDR3 region has the DNA TGTGCCAGCAGTTCCCGGGACAGGGGGCGAGACTCTGGAAACACCATATATTTT.

The chain joins TRBV6-5 to TRBJ2-2; TRBD2 aligns across 8 bases. J was trimmed by 4 bases and V by 6 bases; bases with no gene match: 1. This CDR3 comprises 13 residues. Germline V gene lookup returns CDR1 MNHEY and CDR2 SVGAGI. In DNA, the CDR3 is TGTGCCAGCAGCGGGAGGGGCACCGGGGAGCTGTTTTTT. This sequence encodes CASSGRGTGELFF.

The V and J genes are TRBV18 and TRBJ2-5; 13 bases align to TRBD2. J was trimmed by 4 bases and V by 1 base; bases with no gene match: 9. CDR1 and CDR2 (germline): KGHSH, LQKENI. This CDR3 is built from 18 residues. CDR3: CASSPLRTSGSFSETQYF. Here the CDR3 DNA reads TGTGCCAGCTCACCACTGCGGACTAGCGGGAGTTTTTCAGAGACCCAGTACTTC.